The clone carrying this T cell receptor (beta chain) was found a few times. The source of the sample is a study of blood T cell repertoires in COVID-19. Study as a whole: Whether acute or convalescent, the COVID-19 samples came from the United States, Italy and Spain.

The protocol was immunoSEQ multiplex PCR, while the TCRdb copy is restricted to in-frame clones and leaves out a portion. This sample has about 42,000 clones; around 76% occur once, and the top ten carry around 27%. Germline-derived CDR1 and CDR2 are SGDLS and YYNGEE. V shed 0 bases and J shed 6 bases, with 7 bases lying between them. The CDR3 sequence is 13 residues long. The TCR was taken from a man older than 75 with acute or convalescent COVID-19. V is TRBV9 and J is TRBJ1-3; D gene ambiguous. The specimen sequenced was peripheral blood. CDR3 DNA: TGTGCCAGCAGCGTAGACGACACAAACACCATATATTTT. Translating gives CASSVDDTNTIYF.